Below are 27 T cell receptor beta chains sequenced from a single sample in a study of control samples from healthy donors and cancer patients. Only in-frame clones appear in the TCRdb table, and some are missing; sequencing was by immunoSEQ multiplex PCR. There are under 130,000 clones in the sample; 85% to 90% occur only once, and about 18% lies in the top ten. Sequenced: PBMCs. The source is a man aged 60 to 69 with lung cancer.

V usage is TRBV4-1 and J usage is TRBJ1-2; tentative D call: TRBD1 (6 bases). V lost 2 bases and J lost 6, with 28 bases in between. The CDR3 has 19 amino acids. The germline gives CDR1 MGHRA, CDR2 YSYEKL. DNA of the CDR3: TGCGCCAGCAGCCAAATCCAAGTCATCTCACAGGGTAAGGAGGATGGCTACACCTTC. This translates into CASSQIQVISQGKEDGYTF.

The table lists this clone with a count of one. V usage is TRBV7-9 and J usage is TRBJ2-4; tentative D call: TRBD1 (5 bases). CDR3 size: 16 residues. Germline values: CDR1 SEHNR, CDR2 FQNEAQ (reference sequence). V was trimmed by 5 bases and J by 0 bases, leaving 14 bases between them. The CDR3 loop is CASSQATDLAKNIQYF. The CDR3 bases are TGTGCCAGCAGCCAGGCGACAGACCTAGCCAAAAACATTCAGTACTTC. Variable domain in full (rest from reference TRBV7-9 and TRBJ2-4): DTGVSQNPRHKITKRGQNVTFRCDPISEHNRLYWYRQTLGQGPEFLTYFQNEAQLEKSRLLSDRFSAERPKGSFSTLEIQRTEQGDSAMYLCASSQATDLAKNIQYFGAGTRLSVL.

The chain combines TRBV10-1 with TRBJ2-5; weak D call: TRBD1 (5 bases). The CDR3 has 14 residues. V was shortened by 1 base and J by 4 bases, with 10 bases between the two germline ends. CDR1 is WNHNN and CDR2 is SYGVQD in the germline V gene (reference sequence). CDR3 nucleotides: TGCGCCAGCAGTGAGTTCCAGGGTGGAGAGACCCAGTACTTC. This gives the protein CASSEFQGGETQYF.

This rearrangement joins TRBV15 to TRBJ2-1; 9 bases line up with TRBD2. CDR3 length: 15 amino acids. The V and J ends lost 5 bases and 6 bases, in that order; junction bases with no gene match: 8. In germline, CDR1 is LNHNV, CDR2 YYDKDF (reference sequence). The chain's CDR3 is CATSGGGAKSNEQFF. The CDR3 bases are TGTGCCACCAGCGGCGGGGGGGCAAAATCCAATGAGCAGTTCTTC.

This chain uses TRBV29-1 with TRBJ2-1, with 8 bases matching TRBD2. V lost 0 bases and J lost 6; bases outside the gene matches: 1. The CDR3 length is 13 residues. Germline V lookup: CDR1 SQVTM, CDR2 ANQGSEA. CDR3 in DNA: TGCAGCGTTGAAGATACTAGCGGCAATGAGCAGTTCTTC. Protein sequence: CSVEDTSGNEQFF.

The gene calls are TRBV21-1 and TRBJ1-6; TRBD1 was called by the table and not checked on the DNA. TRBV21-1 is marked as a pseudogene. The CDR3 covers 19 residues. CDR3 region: CASSNVPGQGCSYNSPLHF. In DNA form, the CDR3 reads TGTGCCAGCAGCAACGTCCCGGGACAGGGATGTTCCTATAATTCACCCCTCCACTTT.

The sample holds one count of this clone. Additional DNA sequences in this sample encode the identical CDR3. CDR3 in amino acids: CASSPTGGGNQPQHF. The CDR3 bases are TGCGCCAGCAGCCCAACAGGGGGCGGAAATCAGCCCCAGCATTTT. The J gene is TRBJ1-5, the V gene TRBV5-1; 9 nucleotides line up with TRBD1. Germline CDR1 and CDR2: SGHRS and YFSETQ. The CDR3 is 15 residues long. The V and J ends lost 4 bases and 4 bases, in that order; junction bases with no gene match: 6.

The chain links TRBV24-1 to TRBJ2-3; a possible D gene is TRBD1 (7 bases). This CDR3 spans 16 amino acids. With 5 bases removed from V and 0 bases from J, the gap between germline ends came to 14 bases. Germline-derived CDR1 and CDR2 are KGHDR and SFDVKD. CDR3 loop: CATSGAGGISTDTQYF. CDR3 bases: TGTGCCACCAGTGGGGCAGGGGGGATAAGCACAGATACGCAGTATTTT.

As DNA, the CDR3 is TGCGCCAGCAGCCACGAGATAGGGCCACGGAACAGAAACATTCAGTACTTC. Its translation is CASSHEIGPRNRNIQYF. The genes are TRBV4-1 and TRBJ2-4, with D unclear. The V and J ends lost 3 bases and 6 bases respectively, with 21 bases between them. The CDR3 loop spans 17 amino acids. Per the germline V gene, CDR1 is MGHRA and CDR2 is YSYEKL.

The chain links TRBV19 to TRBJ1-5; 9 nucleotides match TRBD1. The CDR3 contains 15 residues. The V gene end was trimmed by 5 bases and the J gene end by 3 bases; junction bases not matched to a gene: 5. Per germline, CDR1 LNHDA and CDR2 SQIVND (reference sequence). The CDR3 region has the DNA TGTGCCAGTAGTGTGGACAGGGGCGTCAATCAGCCCCAGCATTTT. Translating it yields CASSVDRGVNQPQHF.

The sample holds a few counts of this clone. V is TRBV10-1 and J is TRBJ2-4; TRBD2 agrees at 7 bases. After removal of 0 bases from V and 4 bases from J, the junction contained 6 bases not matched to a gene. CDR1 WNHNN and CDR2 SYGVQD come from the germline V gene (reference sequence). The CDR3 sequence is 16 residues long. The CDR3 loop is CASSESVRGTKNIQYF. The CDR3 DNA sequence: TGCGCCAGCAGTGAGTCAGTGCGGGGGACTAAAAACATTCAGTACTTC.

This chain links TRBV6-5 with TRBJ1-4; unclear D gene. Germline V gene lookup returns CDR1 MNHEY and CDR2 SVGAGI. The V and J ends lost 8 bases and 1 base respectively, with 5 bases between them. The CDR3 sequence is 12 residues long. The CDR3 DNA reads TGTGCCAGCGAGGGAACTAATGAAAAACTGTTTTTT. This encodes CASEGTNEKLFF.

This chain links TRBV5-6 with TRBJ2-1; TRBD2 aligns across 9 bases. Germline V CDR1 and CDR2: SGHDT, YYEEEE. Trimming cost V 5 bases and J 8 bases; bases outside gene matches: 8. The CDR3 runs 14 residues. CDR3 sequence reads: CASRSGTSMHEQFF. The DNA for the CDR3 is TGTGCCAGCAGATCCGGGACTAGCATGCATGAGCAGTTCTTC.

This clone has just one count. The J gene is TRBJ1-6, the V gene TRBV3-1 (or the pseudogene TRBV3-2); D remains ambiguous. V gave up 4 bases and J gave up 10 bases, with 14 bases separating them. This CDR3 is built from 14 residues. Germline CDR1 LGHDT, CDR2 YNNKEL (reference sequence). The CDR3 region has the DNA TGTGCCAGCAGCCGCCCCACCGGGATCTCACCCCTCCACTTT. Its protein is CASSRPTGISPLHF.

The DNA of the CDR3 is TGTGCCAGCAGTACAGGGGTTTCACCCCTCCACTTT. The encoded protein is CASSTGVSPLHF. This chain joins TRBV6-5 and TRBJ1-6; 7 bases fit TRBD1. Looked up from germline, CDR1 is MNHEY and CDR2 is SVGAGI. V dropped 5 bases and J dropped 9; count of bases not matched to a gene: 1. CDR3 size: 12 residues.

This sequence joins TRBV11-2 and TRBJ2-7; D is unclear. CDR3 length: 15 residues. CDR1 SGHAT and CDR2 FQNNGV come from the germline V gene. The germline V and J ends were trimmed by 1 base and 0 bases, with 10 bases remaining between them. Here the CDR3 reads CASSLAAHVSYEQYF. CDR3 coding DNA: TGTGCCAGCAGCTTAGCAGCACACGTCTCCTACGAGCAGTACTTC.

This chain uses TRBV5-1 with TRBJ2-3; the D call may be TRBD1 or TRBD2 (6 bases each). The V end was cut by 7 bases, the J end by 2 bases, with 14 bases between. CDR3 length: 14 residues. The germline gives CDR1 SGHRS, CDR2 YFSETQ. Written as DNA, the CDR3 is TGCGCCAGCTCGGAGGGGGAAAACACAGATACGCAGTATTTT. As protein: CASSEGENTDTQYF.

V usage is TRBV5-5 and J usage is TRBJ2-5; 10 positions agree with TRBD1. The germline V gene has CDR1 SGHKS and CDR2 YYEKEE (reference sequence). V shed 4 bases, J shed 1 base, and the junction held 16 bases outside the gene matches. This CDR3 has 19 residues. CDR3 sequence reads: CASSPYIFRTGGVQETQYF. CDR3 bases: TGTGCCAGCAGCCCATACATCTTTAGGACAGGGGGGGTCCAAGAGACCCAGTACTTC.

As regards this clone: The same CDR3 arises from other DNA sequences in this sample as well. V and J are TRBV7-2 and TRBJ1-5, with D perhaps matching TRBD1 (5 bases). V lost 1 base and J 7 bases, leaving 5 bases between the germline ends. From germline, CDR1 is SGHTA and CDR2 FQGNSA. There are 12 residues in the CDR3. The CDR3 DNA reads TGTGCCAGCAGCTTAGAGGGGCAGCCCCAGCATTTT. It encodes CASSLEGQPQHF.

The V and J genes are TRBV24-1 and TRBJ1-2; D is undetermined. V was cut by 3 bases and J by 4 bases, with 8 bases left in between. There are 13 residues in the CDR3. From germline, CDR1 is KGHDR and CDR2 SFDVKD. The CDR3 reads CATSDPRSYGYTF. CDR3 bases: TGTGCCACCAGTGATCCAAGGAGCTATGGCTACACCTTC.

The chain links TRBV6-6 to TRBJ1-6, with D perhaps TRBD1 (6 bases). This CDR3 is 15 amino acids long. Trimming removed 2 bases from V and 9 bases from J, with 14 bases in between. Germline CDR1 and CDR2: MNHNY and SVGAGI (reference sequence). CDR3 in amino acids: CASSYDSGATSPLHF. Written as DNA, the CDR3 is TGTGCCAGCAGTTACGATTCAGGGGCTACTTCACCCCTCCACTTT.

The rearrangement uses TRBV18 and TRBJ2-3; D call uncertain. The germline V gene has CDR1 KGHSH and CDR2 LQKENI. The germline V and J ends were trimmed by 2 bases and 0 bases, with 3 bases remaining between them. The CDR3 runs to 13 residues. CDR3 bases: TGTGCCAGCTCACCAGCCAGCACAGATACGCAGTATTTT. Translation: CASSPASTDTQYF.

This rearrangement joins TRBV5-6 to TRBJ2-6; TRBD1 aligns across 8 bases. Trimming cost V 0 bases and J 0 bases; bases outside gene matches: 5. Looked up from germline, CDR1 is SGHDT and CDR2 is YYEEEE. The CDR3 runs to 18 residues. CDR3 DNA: TGTGCCAGCAGCTTGGCACGGACAGGGAGCTCTGGGGCCAACGTCCTGACTTTC. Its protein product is CASSLARTGSSGANVLTF. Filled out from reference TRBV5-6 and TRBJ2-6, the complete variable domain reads DAGVTQSPTHLIKTRGQQVTLRCSPKSGHDTVSWYQQALGQGPQFIFQYYEEEERQRGNFPDRFSGHQFPNYSSELNVNALLLGDSALYLCASSLARTGSSGANVLTFGAGSRLTVL.

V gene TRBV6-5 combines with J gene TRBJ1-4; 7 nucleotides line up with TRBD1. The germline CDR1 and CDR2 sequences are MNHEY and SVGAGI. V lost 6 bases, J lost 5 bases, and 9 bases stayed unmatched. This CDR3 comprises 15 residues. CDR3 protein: CASSPQGGGNEKLFF. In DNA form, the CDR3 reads TGTGCCAGCAGCCCCCAAGGGGGCGGCAATGAAAAACTGTTTTTT.

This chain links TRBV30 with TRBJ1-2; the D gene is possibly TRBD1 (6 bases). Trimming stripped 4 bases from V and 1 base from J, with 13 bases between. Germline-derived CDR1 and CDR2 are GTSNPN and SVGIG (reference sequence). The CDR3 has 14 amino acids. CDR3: CAWTGGSVNYGYTF. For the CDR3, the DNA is TGTGCCTGGACCGGGGGCTCTGTTAACTATGGCTACACCTTC.

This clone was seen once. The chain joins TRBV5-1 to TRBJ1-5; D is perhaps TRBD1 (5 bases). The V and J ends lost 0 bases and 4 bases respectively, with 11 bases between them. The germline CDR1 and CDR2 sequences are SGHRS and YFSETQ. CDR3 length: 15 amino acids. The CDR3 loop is CASSLGGSANQPQHF. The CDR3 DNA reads TGCGCCAGCAGCTTGGGGGGCAGTGCAAATCAGCCCCAGCATTTT.

DNA for the CDR3: TGCAGTGCTAGTCAGGGGCCCACCGGGGAGCTGTTTTTT. This gives the protein CSASQGPTGELFF. The chain uses TRBV20-1 and TRBJ2-2, with D perhaps TRBD1 (6 bases). Germline V CDR1 and CDR2: DFQATT, SNEGSKA (reference sequence). Trimming cost V 3 bases and J 4 bases, with 9 bases left between them. This CDR3 is 13 amino acids long.